This T cell receptor beta chain was observed in a study of T cell responses to AZD1222 COVID-19 vaccine. Assay: immunoSEQ multiplex PCR; the TCRdb copy retains only in-frame clones and omits some. There are about 120,000 clones in the sample; around 90% occur only once, and over 7.5% lies in the top ten. Looked up from germline, CDR1 is LNHDA and CDR2 is SQIVND (reference sequence). This CDR3 contains 15 residues. V shed 3 bases and J 5 bases; nucleotides not matched to a gene: 7. J is TRBJ2-7 and V is TRBV19, with TRBD2 matching over 10 bases. The clonotype comes from an adult in good health. The sample here was peripheral blood, taken on day 0 of AZD1222 vaccination. The CDR3 here is CASSMVSSGRNEQYF. CDR3 nucleotide sequence: TGTGCCAGTAGTATGGTTTCTAGCGGGAGAAACGAGCAGTACTTC.